One T cell receptor beta chain is described in this entry. The source of the sample is a study of blood T cell repertoires in COVID-19. Whole-study context: Researchers got acute and convalescent COVID-19 samples from the United States, Italy and Spain. Nucleic acid was either cDNA or gDNA, and it came from T cells, B-cell-depleted T cells, or PBMCs.

As handled by the study authors: Reference gene primer amplification in the assay estimated nucleated cell counts. Clones were sequenced by immunoSEQ multiplex PCR, and TCRdb holds only the in-frame ones, with some missing. Clone size and the V and J calls come from that table; the DNA yielded D and trimming. The table includes tens of thousands of clones, roughly 82% detected once. The CDR3 consists of 14 residues. Germline loops: CDR1 SGHRS, CDR2 YFSETQ. V shed 4 bases, J shed 6 bases, and the junction held 8 bases outside the gene matches. This chain links TRBV5-1 with TRBJ2-5, with TRBD2 identical over 8 bases. This TCR came from a man older than 75 with acute or convalescent COVID-19. Sequenced input: peripheral blood. This CDR3 is CASSTGLGEQTQYF. Written as DNA, the CDR3 is TGCGCCAGCAGCACGGGACTAGGGGAACAGACCCAGTACTTC.